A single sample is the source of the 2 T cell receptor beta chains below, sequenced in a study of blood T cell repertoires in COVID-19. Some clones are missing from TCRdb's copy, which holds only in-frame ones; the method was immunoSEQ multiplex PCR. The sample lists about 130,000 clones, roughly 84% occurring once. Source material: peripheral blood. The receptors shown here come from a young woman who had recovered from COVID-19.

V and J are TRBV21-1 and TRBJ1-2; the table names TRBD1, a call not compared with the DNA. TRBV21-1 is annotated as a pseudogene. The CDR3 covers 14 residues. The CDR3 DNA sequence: TGTGCCAGCAGCCCTAGGGGCGTCCGTTATGGCTACACCTTC. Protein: CASSPRGVRYGYTF.

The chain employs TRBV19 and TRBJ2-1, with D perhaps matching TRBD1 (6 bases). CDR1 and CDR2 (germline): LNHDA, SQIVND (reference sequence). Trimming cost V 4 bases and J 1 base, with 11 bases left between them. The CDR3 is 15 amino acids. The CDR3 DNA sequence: TGTGCCAGTAGTACGTCCAGGGGTTCCTACAATGAGCAGTTCTTC. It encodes CASSTSRGSYNEQFF. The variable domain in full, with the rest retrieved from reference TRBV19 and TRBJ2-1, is DGGITQSPKYLFRKEGQNVTLSCEQNLNHDAMYWYRQDPGQGLRLIYYSQIVNDFQKGDIAEGYSVSREKKESFPLTVTSAQKNPTAFYLCASSTSRGSYNEQFFGPGTRLTVL.